The T cell receptor beta chain described here comes from a study of shared clonotypes between healthy human individuals. Study-wide results and limits: Having only a few donors restricted how much genetic and exposure-history diversity was captured. Memory subsets had estimated richness that was generally smaller than that of naive subsets.

Original methodology: There were no quality scores in the junction-only immunoSEQ sequences, so filtering differed. Assay: immunoSEQ multiplex PCR; the TCRdb copy retains only in-frame clones and omits some. Clonal size and the V and J genes are those of that table, whereas D and trimming came from the DNA. Among 1.6 million or so clones listed, roughly 96% were seen once. The CDR3 runs 14 residues. Germline CDR1 SGDLS, CDR2 YYNGEE. The V gene lost 3 bases and the J gene lost 5 bases, with 11 bases spanning the gap. To note about this clone: Its antigen is unidentified.

Each donor was a Caucasian adult residing in Nashville, Tennessee. V usage is TRBV9 and J usage is TRBJ1-4, with D maybe TRBD1 (5 bases). The sample comprised naive CD4+ T cells sorted from blood. Indicated subset: CD45RA+ positively selected. This receptor was obtained from a man aged 30 to 39 in good health. CDR3 nucleotide sequence: TGTGCCAGCAGCGCTGACAGCCGCAATGAAAAACTGTTTTTT. It is translated as CASSADSRNEKLFF.